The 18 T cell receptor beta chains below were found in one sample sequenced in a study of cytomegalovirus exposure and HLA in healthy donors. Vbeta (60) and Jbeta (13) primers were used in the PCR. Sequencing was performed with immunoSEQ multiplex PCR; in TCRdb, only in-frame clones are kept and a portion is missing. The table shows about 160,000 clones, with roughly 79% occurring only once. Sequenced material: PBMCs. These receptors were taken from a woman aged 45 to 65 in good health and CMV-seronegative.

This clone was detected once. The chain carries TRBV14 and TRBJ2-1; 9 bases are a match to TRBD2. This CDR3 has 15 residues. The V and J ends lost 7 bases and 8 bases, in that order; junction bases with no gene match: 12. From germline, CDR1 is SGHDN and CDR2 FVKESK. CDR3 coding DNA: TGTGCCAGCAAGCGGGGGGTAGCGGGAGCCCATGAGCAGTTCTTC. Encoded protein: CASKRGVAGAHEQFF. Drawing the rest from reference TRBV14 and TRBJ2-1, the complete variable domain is EAGVTQFPSHSVIEKGQTVTLRCDPISGHDNLYWYRRVMGKEIKFLLHFVKESKQDESGMPNNRFLAERTGGTYSTLKVQPAELEDSGVYFCASKRGVAGAHEQFFGPGTRLTVL.

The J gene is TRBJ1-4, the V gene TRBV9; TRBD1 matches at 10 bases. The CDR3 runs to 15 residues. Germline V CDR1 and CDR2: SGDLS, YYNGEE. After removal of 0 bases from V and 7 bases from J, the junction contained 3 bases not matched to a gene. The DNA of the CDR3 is TGTGCCAGCAGCGTAGATGGGACAGGGGCTGAAAAACTGTTTTTT. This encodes CASSVDGTGAEKLFF. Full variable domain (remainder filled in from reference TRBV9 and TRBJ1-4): DSGVTQTPKHLITATGQRVTLRCSPRSGDLSVYWYQQSLDQGLQFLIQYYNGEERAKGNILERFSAQQFPDLHSELNLSSLELGDSALYFCASSVDGTGAEKLFFGSGTQLSVL.

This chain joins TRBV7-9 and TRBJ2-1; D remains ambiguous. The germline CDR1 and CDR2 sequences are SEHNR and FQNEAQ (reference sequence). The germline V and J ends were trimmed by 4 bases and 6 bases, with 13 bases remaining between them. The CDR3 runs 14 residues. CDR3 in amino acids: CASSYQYQANEQFF. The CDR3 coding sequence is TGTGCCAGCAGCTACCAATATCAAGCCAATGAGCAGTTCTTC.

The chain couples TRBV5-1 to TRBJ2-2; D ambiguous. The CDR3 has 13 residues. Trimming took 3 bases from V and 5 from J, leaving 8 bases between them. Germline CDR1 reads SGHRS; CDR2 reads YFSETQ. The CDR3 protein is CASSSQATGELFF. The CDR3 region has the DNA TGCGCCAGCAGCTCTCAGGCGACCGGGGAGCTGTTTTTT.

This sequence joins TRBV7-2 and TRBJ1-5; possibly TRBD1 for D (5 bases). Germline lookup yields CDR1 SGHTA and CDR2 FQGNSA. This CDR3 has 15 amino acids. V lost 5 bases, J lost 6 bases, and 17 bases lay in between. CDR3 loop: CASSEGTLRAQPQHF. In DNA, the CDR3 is TGTGCCAGCAGCGAAGGGACTCTGAGGGCTCAGCCCCAGCATTTT.

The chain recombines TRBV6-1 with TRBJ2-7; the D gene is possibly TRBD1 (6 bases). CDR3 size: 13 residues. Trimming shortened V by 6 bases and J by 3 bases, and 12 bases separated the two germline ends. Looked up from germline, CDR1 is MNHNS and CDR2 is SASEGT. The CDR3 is CASSRGQYYEQYF. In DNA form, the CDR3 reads TGTGCCAGCAGCAGGGGACAATACTACGAGCAGTACTTC.

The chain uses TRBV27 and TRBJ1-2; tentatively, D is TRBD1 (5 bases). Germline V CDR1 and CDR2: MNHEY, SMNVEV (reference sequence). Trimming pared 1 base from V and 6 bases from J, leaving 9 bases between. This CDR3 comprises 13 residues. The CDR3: CASSLWGGDGYTF. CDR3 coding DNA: TGTGCCAGCAGTTTATGGGGGGGGGATGGCTACACCTTC.

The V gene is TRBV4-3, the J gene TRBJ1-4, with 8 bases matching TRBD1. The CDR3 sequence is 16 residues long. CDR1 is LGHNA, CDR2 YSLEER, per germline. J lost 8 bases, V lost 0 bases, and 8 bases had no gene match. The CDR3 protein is CASSQDRRQGYEKLFF. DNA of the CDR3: TGCGCCAGCAGCCAAGATCGGCGACAGGGGTACGAAAAACTGTTTTTT.

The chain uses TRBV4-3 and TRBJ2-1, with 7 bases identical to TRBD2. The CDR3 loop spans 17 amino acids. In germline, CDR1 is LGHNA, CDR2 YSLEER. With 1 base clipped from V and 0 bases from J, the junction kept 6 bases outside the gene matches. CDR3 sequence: CASSQGVGLGSYNEQFF. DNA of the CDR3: TGCGCCAGCAGCCAAGGGGTTGGACTAGGCTCCTACAATGAGCAGTTCTTC.

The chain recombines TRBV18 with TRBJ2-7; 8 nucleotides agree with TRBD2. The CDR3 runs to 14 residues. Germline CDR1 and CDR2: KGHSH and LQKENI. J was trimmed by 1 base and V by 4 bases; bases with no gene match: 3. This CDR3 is CASSLGLASYEQYF. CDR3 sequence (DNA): TGTGCCAGCTCACTCGGACTAGCTTCCTACGAGCAGTACTTC. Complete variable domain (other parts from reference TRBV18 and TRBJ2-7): NAGVMQNPRHLVRRRGQEARLRCSPMKGHSHVYWYRQLPEEGLKFMVYLQKENIIDESGMPKERFSAEFPKEGPSILRIQQVVRGDSAAYFCASSLGLASYEQYFGPGTRLTVT.

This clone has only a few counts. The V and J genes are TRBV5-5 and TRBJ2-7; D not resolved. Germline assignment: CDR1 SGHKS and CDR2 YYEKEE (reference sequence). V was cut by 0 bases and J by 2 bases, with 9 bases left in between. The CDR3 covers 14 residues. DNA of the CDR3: TGTGCCAGCAGCTTGGGGCAGGATACCTACGAGCAGTACTTC. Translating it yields CASSLGQDTYEQYF.

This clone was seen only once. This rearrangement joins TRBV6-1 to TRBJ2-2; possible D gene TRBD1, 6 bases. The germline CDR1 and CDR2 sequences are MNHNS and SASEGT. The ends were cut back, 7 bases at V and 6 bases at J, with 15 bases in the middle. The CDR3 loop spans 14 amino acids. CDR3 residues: CASTTEQGSGELFF. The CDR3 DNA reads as TGTGCCAGCACAACAGAGCAGGGGTCCGGGGAGCTGTTTTTT.

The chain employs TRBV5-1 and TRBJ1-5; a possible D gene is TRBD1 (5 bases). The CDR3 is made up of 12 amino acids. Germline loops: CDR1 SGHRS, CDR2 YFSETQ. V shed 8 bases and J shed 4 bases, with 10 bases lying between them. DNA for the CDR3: TGCGCCAGGGGGCAGTTTAATCAGCCCCAGCATTTT. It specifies CARGQFNQPQHF.

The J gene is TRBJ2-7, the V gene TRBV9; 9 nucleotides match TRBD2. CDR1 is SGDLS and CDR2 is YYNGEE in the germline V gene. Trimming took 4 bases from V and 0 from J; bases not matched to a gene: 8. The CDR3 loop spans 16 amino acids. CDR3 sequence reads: CASSPRSGGPSYEQYF. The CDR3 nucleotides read TGTGCCAGCAGCCCTCGTAGCGGGGGCCCCTCCTACGAGCAGTACTTC.

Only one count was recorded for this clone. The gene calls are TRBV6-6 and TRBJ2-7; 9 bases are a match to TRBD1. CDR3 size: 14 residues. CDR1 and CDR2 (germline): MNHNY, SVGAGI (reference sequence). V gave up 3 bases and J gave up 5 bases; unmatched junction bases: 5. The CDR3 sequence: CASSYPDRGHEQYF. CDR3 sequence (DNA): TGTGCCAGCAGTTATCCGGACAGGGGTCACGAGCAGTACTTC.

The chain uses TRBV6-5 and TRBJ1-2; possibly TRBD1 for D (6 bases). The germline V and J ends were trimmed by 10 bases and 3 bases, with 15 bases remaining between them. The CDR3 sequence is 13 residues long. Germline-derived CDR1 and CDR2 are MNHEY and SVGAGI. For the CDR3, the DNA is TGTGCCACCTGGGCAGGGGCTGACTATGGCTACACCTTC. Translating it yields CATWAGADYGYTF.

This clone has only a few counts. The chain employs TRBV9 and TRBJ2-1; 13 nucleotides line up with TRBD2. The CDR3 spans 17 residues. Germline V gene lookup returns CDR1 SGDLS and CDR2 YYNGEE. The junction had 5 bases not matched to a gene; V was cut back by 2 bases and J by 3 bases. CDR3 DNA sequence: TGTGCCAGCAGCGTGGGACTAGCGGGGAACCTCTACAATGAGCAGTTCTTC. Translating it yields CASSVGLAGNLYNEQFF.

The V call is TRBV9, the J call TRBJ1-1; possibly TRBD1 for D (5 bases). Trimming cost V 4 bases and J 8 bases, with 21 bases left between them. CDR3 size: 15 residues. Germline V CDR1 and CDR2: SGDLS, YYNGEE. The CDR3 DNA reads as TGTGCCAGCAGCATACGGGGGTCCTCCCCATCAGAAGCTTTCTTT. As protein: CASSIRGSSPSEAFF.